This T cell receptor (beta chain) derives from a study of T cell responses to AZD1222 COVID-19 vaccine. Study results and caveats: No day 14 peak samples; only post-peak repertoires were characterized. Regions 160-218 and 743-854 held dominance among vaccine-associated CD4 TCRs, which spanned spike. White British ancestry dominated among donors, who included more females, and clonal diversity was possibly underestimated.

Trimming left V 3 bases short and J 4 bases short, with 10 bases between. The length of the CDR3 is 13 residues. Germline V gene lookup returns CDR1 DFQATT and CDR2 SNEGSKA (reference sequence). Profiled with immunoSEQ multiplex PCR; TCRdb holds only in-frame clones, not every one. In the table there are about 190,000 clones, roughly 90% of which are singletons. As for this clone: The target antigen is unknown.

The chain carries TRBV20-1 and TRBJ2-1; no clear D gene. The origin of this receptor is an adult in good health. The material sequenced was peripheral blood, taken on day 0 of AZD1222 vaccination. CDR3 loop: CSASTDSYNEQFF. The CDR3 nucleotides are TGCAGTGCTAGTACAGACTCGTACAATGAGCAGTTCTTC.